Following are 20 T cell receptor beta chains from one sample sequenced in a study of cytomegalovirus exposure and HLA in healthy donors. A multiplex PCR was run with 60 Vbeta primers and 13 Jbeta primers. Sequenced by immunoSEQ multiplex PCR; TCRdb stores in-frame clones only, minus some. The sample records 250,000 to 300,000 clones, about 83% being singletons. The sequencing sample was made of PBMCs. These receptors originate from a woman between 40 and 50 years old in good health and CMV-seropositive.

CDR3: CSVTFGTGGSSDTEAFF. The CDR3 DNA is TGCAGCGTGACCTTTGGGACAGGGGGCTCCAGTGACACTGAAGCTTTCTTT. This chain joins TRBV29-1 and TRBJ1-1; 12 nucleotides align to TRBD1. The CDR3 extends over 17 amino acids. The germline V gene has CDR1 SQVTM and CDR2 ANQGSEA. V trimming: 6 bases; J trimming: 3 bases; junction bases outside the gene matches: 14.

The chain uses TRBV7-2 and TRBJ2-7; D call uncertain. V lost 1 base to trimming and J lost 2 bases, with 12 bases between them. Germline V lookup: CDR1 SGHTA, CDR2 FQGNSA. This CDR3 has 15 amino acids. The chain's CDR3 is CASSLESADTYEQYF. The CDR3 DNA is TGTGCCAGCAGCTTAGAATCGGCTGACACCTACGAGCAGTACTTC.

The chain links TRBV27 to TRBJ2-3; 8 bases agree with TRBD1. V was pared by 7 bases and J by 8 bases, with 11 bases of the junction left unmatched. Germline-derived CDR1 and CDR2 are MNHEY and SMNVEV (reference sequence). This CDR3 is 14 amino acids long. Here the CDR3 reads CASISTGARGTQYF. The CDR3 coding sequence is TGTGCCAGCATCTCGACAGGGGCGCGGGGTACGCAGTATTTT.

V gene TRBV19 combines with J gene TRBJ2-7; 9 nucleotides match TRBD1. The CDR3 contains 13 residues. Germline V lookup: CDR1 LNHDA, CDR2 SQIVND (reference sequence). The J segment lost 3 bases and the V segment lost 10 bases, leaving 7 bases of the junction unmatched. CDR3 region: CATSPDRGYEQYF. CDR3 coding DNA: TGTGCCACCTCCCCGGACAGGGGCTACGAGCAGTACTTC.

This clone is a singleton in its sample. CDR3 region: CASSQDLHRVVSPLHF. The DNA for the CDR3 is TGCGCCAGCAGCCAAGATTTACACAGGGTAGTCTCACCCCTCCACTTT. The chain uses TRBV4-3 and TRBJ1-6, with D perhaps matching TRBD1 (6 bases). Germline V gives CDR1 LGHNA, CDR2 YSLEER. This CDR3 is 16 amino acids long. V was cut by 0 bases and J by 10 bases, with 16 bases left in between.

The chain links TRBV27 to TRBJ2-7; 9 bases agree with TRBD1. Looked up from germline, CDR1 is MNHEY and CDR2 is SMNVEV (reference sequence). With 3 bases clipped from V and 3 bases from J, the junction kept 3 bases outside the gene matches. This CDR3 spans 14 amino acids. The CDR3: CASSFRDRVYEQYF. In DNA form, the CDR3 reads TGTGCCAGCAGTTTCCGGGACAGGGTCTACGAGCAGTACTTC.

The chain carries TRBV18 and TRBJ2-3, with 7 bases lining up with TRBD2. Germline lookup yields CDR1 KGHSH and CDR2 LQKENI. The ends lost 2 bases at V and 6 bases at J; junction bases unmatched: 2. The CDR3 loop spans 13 amino acids. The CDR3 loop is CASSPTSVDTQYF. CDR3 nucleotide sequence: TGTGCCAGCTCACCAACTAGCGTGGATACGCAGTATTTT.

The sample holds a few counts of this clone. The genes are TRBV6-1 and TRBJ2-2; a weak D match, TRBD2 (5 bases). The CDR3 is made up of 12 amino acids. The germline V gene has CDR1 MNHNS and CDR2 SASEGT. V gave up 7 bases and J gave up 2 bases, with 5 bases separating them. The CDR3 sequence is CASTSNTGELFF. CDR3 DNA sequence: TGTGCCAGCACTAGCAACACCGGGGAGCTGTTTTTT.

The chain joins TRBV5-4 to TRBJ1-1, with 10 bases aligning to TRBD1. With 5 bases clipped from V and 0 bases from J, the junction kept 7 bases outside the gene matches. The CDR3 totals 16 residues. The germline V gene has CDR1 SGHNT and CDR2 YYREEE (reference sequence). The CDR3 nucleotides are TGTGCCAGCAGGCCCGGGACAGGGGCCGTGAACACTGAAGCTTTCTTT. Its protein product is CASRPGTGAVNTEAFF.

CDR3 DNA sequence: TGTGCCAGCCGTAACCTCGTAGTGAACACTGAAGCTTTCTTT. This codes for CASRNLVVNTEAFF. The rearrangement uses TRBV6-5 and TRBJ1-1; D not resolved. The CDR3 loop spans 14 amino acids. Trimming left V 8 bases short and J 0 bases short, with 13 bases between. Germline values: CDR1 MNHEY, CDR2 SVGAGI.

The table lists this clone with a count of one. This chain joins TRBV21-1 and TRBJ1-5; TRBD1, as called in the table, went unchecked against the DNA. TRBV21-1 is reported as a pseudogene. CDR3 length equals 19 residues. The CDR3 spells CASPTKNRGHKHSNQPQHF. CDR3 bases: TGTGCCAGCCCAACAAAAAACAGGGGACATAAACATAGCAATCAGCCCCAGCATTTT.

The J gene is TRBJ2-5, the V gene TRBV6-5, with D maybe TRBD1 (6 bases). The end of the DNA fits TRBJ2-7 better, so the J call may be wrong. The CDR3 sequence is 14 residues long. Germline V gene sequence: CDR1 MNHEY, CDR2 SVGAGI. CDR3 residues: CASSRTQGSYEQYF. The DNA for the CDR3 is TGTGCCAGCAGTCGCACACAGGGTTCCTACGAGCAGTACTTC.

V gene TRBV10-3 combines with J gene TRBJ2-2; 8 nucleotides line up with TRBD2. V lost 6 bases and J lost 2; bases outside the gene matches: 11. This CDR3 contains 17 residues. The germline gives CDR1 ENHRY, CDR2 SYGVKD. CDR3 residues: CAISEQTSARNTGELFF. The CDR3 nucleotides are TGTGCCATCAGCGAACAGACTAGCGCCCGTAACACCGGGGAGCTGTTTTTT.

The chain carries TRBV29-1 and TRBJ2-5, with 11 bases fitting TRBD2. The J call is doubtful: the DNA matches TRBJ2-7 better. CDR3 size: 14 residues. Germline CDR1 and CDR2: SQVTM and ANQGSEA. Here the CDR3 DNA reads TGCAGCGTTGGACTAGCGGGATCGCTCCACGAGCAGTACTTC. The encoded protein is CSVGLAGSLHEQYF.

The genes are TRBV27 and TRBJ1-2; tentative D call: TRBD1 (5 bases). This CDR3 is built from 14 residues. CDR1 is MNHEY and CDR2 is SMNVEV in the germline V gene (reference sequence). V shed 3 bases and J shed 4 bases, with 12 bases lying between them. CDR3 protein: CASSFLDTLYGYTF. In nucleotides, the CDR3 is TGTGCCAGCAGTTTTTTGGACACCCTCTATGGCTACACCTTC.

The rearrangement uses TRBV6-1 and TRBJ2-1; 12 nucleotides agree with TRBD1. Germline CDR1 is MNHNS and CDR2 is SASEGT. This CDR3 spans 14 amino acids. V was pared by 8 bases and J by 8 bases, with 7 bases of the junction left unmatched. The CDR3 coding sequence is TGTGCCAGCGGAACCGGGACAGGGGGCGATGAGCAGTTCTTC. The encoded protein is CASGTGTGGDEQFF.

The chain employs TRBV28 and TRBJ1-2, with 9 bases identical to TRBD1. This CDR3 comprises 13 residues. CDR1 MDHEN and CDR2 SYDVKM come from the germline V gene. V gave up 5 bases and J gave up 7 bases; unmatched junction bases: 5. CDR3 nucleotide sequence: TGTGCCAGCAGTATACAGGGGGCTCGTGGCTACACCTTC. It specifies CASSIQGARGYTF.

This clone has just one count. This rearrangement joins TRBV28 to TRBJ2-3; 15 nucleotides match TRBD2. CDR1 is MDHEN, CDR2 SYDVKM, per germline. The CDR3 totals 18 residues. V was clipped by 5 bases and J by 2 bases; unmatched bases: 8. The CDR3, as DNA: TGTGCCAGCAGTGAGGGGGGACTAGCGGGGGGTCCCACAGATACGCAGTATTTT. Its translation: CASSEGGLAGGPTDTQYF.

The rearrangement joins TRBV6-5 to TRBJ1-5; D may be TRBD1 (5 bases). This CDR3 contains 15 residues. Germline assignment: CDR1 MNHEY and CDR2 SVGAGI. The V gene lost 6 bases and the J gene lost 0 bases, with 12 bases spanning the gap. This CDR3 is CASSSTGVSNQPQHF. In DNA form, the CDR3 reads TGTGCCAGCAGCTCTACAGGAGTTAGCAATCAGCCCCAGCATTTT.

This chain links TRBV6-5 with TRBJ2-1; 8 bases agree with TRBD2. V lost 5 bases and J lost 9; bases outside the gene matches: 6. The CDR3 spans 13 residues. Germline V gene sequence: CDR1 MNHEY, CDR2 SVGAGI. The CDR3 sequence: CASSTPTSGEQFF. CDR3 nucleotide sequence: TGTGCCAGCAGTACCCCCACTAGCGGTGAGCAGTTCTTC.